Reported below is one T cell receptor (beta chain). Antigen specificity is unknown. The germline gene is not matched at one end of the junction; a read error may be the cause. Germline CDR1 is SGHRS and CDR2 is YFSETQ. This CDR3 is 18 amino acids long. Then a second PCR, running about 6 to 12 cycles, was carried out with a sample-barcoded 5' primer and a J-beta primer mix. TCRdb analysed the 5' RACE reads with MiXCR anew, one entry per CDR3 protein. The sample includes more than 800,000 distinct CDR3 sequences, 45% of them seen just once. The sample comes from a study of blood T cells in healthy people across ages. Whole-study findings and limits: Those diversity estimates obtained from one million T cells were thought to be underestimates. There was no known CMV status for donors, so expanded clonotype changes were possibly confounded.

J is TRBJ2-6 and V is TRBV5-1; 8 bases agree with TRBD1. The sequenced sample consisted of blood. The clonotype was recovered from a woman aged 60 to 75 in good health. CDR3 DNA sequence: TGCGCCTGCAGCTTGGGTCCCCAGGGGGCCTCGGGGGCCAACGTCCTGACTTTC. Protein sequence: CACSLGPQGASGANVLTF.